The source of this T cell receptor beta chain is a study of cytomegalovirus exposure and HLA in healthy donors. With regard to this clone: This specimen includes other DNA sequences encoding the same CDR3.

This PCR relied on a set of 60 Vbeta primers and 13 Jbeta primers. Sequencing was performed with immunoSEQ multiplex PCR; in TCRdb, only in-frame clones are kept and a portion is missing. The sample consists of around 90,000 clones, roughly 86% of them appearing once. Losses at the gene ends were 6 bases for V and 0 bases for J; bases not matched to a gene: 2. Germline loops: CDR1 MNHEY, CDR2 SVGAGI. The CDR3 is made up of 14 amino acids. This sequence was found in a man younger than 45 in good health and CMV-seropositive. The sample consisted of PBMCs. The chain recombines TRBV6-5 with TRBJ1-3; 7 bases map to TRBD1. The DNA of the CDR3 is TGTGCCAGCAGGACAGGGCTCTCTGGAAACACCATATATTTT. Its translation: CASRTGLSGNTIYF.